This T cell receptor (beta chain) was profiled in a study of human T cells and chemical hapten exposure. This clonotype has a handful of counts. Specified time point: pre-sensitization, week 0. Described treatment: therapeutic diphenylcyclopropenone sensitization with weekly scalp DPC. Sample donors consisted of patients with alopecia, aged 18 to 70 years, who were suitable for DPC. In germline, CDR1 is SGHRS, CDR2 YFSETQ. This CDR3 comprises 16 residues. V lost 0 bases to trimming and J lost 1 base, with 13 bases between them. Individual cDNA molecules had unique molecular identifiers attached to them by the library. TCRdb called the RACE reads again in MiXCR, with one record for every CDR3 protein. The data show about 380,000 distinct CDR3 sequences, with more than 4.5% seen just once and around 2.6% held by the top ten.

This rearrangement joins TRBV5-1 to TRBJ1-1, with no clear D. Sequences were derived from whole blood, sampled in connection with sensitization to the hapten diphenylcyclopropenone (DPC). This receptor was identified in a woman between 50 and 59 years old with alopecia areata. Some clones in this sample may be carry-over from other donors' samples. The chain's CDR3 is CASSLEFADQNTEAFF. Written as DNA, the CDR3 is TGCGCCAGCAGCTTGGAGTTTGCGGATCAGAACACTGAAGCTTTCTTT.